The 20 T cell receptor beta chains given below trace back to one sample, sequenced in a study of blood T cell repertoires in COVID-19. TCRdb keeps only in-frame clones here, not all; method: immunoSEQ multiplex PCR. Seen here are a few hundred thousand clones, 87% observed once, and the top ten hold 5.5% to 7%. Input material: PBMCs or T cells enriched from blood (not recorded which). These TCRs come from a woman in her thirties or forties who had recovered from COVID-19.

J is TRBJ2-1 and V is TRBV25-1; D is uncertain. The CDR3 extends over 12 amino acids. The V end was cut by 6 bases, the J end by 9 bases, with 12 bases between. The germline gives CDR1 MGHDK, CDR2 SYGVNS. CDR3 coding DNA: TGTGCCAGCAGCTCTACTCATTCTGAGCAGTTCTTC. Encoded protein: CASSSTHSEQFF.

The chain links TRBV19 to TRBJ2-1; D uncertain. Trimming stripped 1 base from V and 9 bases from J, with 10 bases between. The CDR3 length is 13 residues. Per germline, CDR1 LNHDA and CDR2 SQIVND (reference sequence). This CDR3 is CASSIGSNSEQFF. CDR3 DNA sequence: TGTGCCAGTAGTATAGGGTCCAACAGTGAGCAGTTCTTC.

The rearrangement joins TRBV6-2 or TRBV6-3 to TRBJ2-1; a weak D match, TRBD2 (6 bases). Per germline, CDR1 MNHEY and CDR2 SVGEGT. Trimming shortened V by 2 bases and J by 4 bases, and 15 bases separated the two germline ends. The CDR3 runs 16 residues. CDR3 DNA sequence: TGTGCCAGCAGTTACGGTCGGGAGCCCATGTACAATGAGCAGTTCTTC. Amino acid sequence: CASSYGREPMYNEQFF.

J is TRBJ2-3 and V is TRBV24-1, with 16 bases fitting TRBD2. Germline-derived CDR1 and CDR2 are KGHDR and SFDVKD. The CDR3 length is 17 residues. Germline trimming cut 4 bases from V and 7 bases from J; bases unmatched to any gene: 7. The CDR3 nucleotides read TGTGCCACCAGTGACCCGGGACTAGCGGGAGGGCCGAATACGCAGTATTTT. Translated, it gives CATSDPGLAGGPNTQYF.

On this clone itself: An end of the junction differs from the germline gene, which may be a read error. This chain joins TRBV7-8 and TRBJ1-2; D call uncertain. Germline-derived CDR1 and CDR2 are SGHVS and FQNEAQ. The CDR3 consists of 13 residues. This CDR3 is CASSLGSNYDYTF. The CDR3 coding sequence is TGTGCCAGCAGCTTAGGTTCTAATTATGACTACACCTTC.

This rearrangement joins TRBV7-8 to TRBJ1-3, with D uncertain. Germline V lookup: CDR1 SGHVS, CDR2 FQNEAQ. V lost 2 bases and J 0 bases, leaving 5 bases between the germline ends. This CDR3 is 14 amino acids long. CDR3 amino acids: CASSLSPSGNTIYF. In DNA form, the CDR3 reads TGTGCCAGCAGCTTATCTCCCTCTGGAAACACCATATATTTT.

CDR3 residues: CASSSGLVDEQFF. Written as DNA, the CDR3 is TGTGCCAGCAGCTCCGGACTCGTCGATGAGCAGTTCTTC. This chain links TRBV7-2 with TRBJ2-1; a weak D match, TRBD2 (5 bases). The V and J ends lost 4 bases and 8 bases respectively, with 12 bases between them. CDR1 and CDR2 from the germline V gene are SGHTA and FQGNSA. CDR3 length: 13 residues.

This clone appeared a single time. The chain uses TRBV9 and TRBJ1-1, with 7 bases that match TRBD1. The CDR3 loop spans 15 amino acids. The junction had 6 bases not matched to a gene; V was cut back by 0 bases and J by 4 bases. Germline V gene sequence: CDR1 SGDLS, CDR2 YYNGEE. The CDR3 region is CASSVVLAGGTEAFF. The CDR3 DNA reads as TGTGCCAGCAGCGTAGTGCTTGCAGGGGGCACTGAAGCTTTCTTT.

The chain employs TRBV6-5 and TRBJ1-5; 7 bases align to TRBD1. The length of the CDR3 is 15 residues. J was trimmed by 5 bases and V by 5 bases; bases with no gene match: 9. Germline V gene sequence: CDR1 MNHEY, CDR2 SVGAGI. CDR3 in amino acids: CASSPRQGYDQPQHF. In nucleotides, the CDR3 is TGTGCCAGCAGTCCAAGACAGGGCTACGATCAGCCCCAGCATTTT.

The rearrangement uses TRBV7-2 and TRBJ1-4, with 9 positions matching TRBD1. The CDR3 contains 17 residues. CDR1 and CDR2 (germline): SGHTA, FQGNSA. V gave up 5 bases and J gave up 0 bases; unmatched junction bases: 7. The CDR3 reads CASSAGQGIATNEKLFF. The CDR3 DNA sequence: TGTGCCAGCAGCGCTGGACAGGGGATTGCAACTAATGAAAAACTGTTTTTT.

The chain links TRBV19 to TRBJ2-3; D remains ambiguous. The ends were cut back, 1 base at V and 1 base at J, with 15 bases in the middle. This CDR3 has 17 amino acids. CDR1 is LNHDA, CDR2 SQIVND, per germline (reference sequence). CDR3 region: CASSIGGPVSGTDTQYF. In DNA form, the CDR3 reads TGTGCCAGTAGTATAGGAGGTCCGGTATCAGGCACAGATACGCAGTATTTT.

This clone was recorded many times. CDR3 sequence (DNA): TGTGCCACCAGCGGGAGGTTTGTAGCGGGAGGGAACACAGATACGCAGTATTTT. It codes for CATSGRFVAGGNTDTQYF. V is TRBV15 and J is TRBJ2-3, with 11 bases fitting TRBD2. The CDR3 totals 18 residues. CDR1 and CDR2 (germline): LNHNV, YYDKDF (reference sequence). Trimming took 5 bases from V and 2 from J; bases not matched to a gene: 12.

This rearrangement joins TRBV5-6 to TRBJ1-4; 10 positions agree with TRBD1. V gave up 4 bases and J gave up 7 bases; unmatched junction bases: 7. The germline V gene has CDR1 SGHDT and CDR2 YYEEEE. The CDR3 is 15 residues long. The CDR3 coding sequence is TGTGCCAGCAGCACCGACAGGGGGCTGGGTGAAAAACTGTTTTTT. Translating it yields CASSTDRGLGEKLFF.

The chain couples TRBV4-1 to TRBJ1-5; D unclear. Trimming cost V 3 bases and J 7 bases, with 16 bases left between them. This CDR3 has 15 amino acids. Germline-derived CDR1 and CDR2 are MGHRA and YSYEKL. The CDR3 DNA is TGCGCCAGCAGCCAGGGCCTGGCGGGGATGCAGCCCCAGCATTTT. Amino acids: CASSQGLAGMQPQHF.

This sequence joins TRBV7-2 and TRBJ1-6; D not certain. V was clipped by 2 bases and J by 8 bases, with 16 bases between them. Germline values: CDR1 SGHTA, CDR2 FQGNSA. This CDR3 contains 16 residues. CDR3 sequence (DNA): TGTGCCAGCAGCTTAAATTGGCAGCGCGCCCATTCACCCCTCCACTTT. This sequence encodes CASSLNWQRAHSPLHF.

The chain employs TRBV7-9 and TRBJ1-4; 7 nucleotides line up with TRBD1. The CDR3 spans 13 residues. CDR1 is SEHNR, CDR2 FQNEAQ, per germline (reference sequence). V shed 5 bases, J shed 7 bases, and the junction held 4 bases outside the gene matches. The CDR3 reads CASSLGGGEKLFF. DNA for the CDR3: TGTGCCAGCAGCCTAGGGGGCGGTGAAAAACTGTTTTTT.

The sample holds many counts of this clone. The chain is built from TRBV28 and TRBJ1-2; 9 nucleotides agree with TRBD1. The germline gives CDR1 MDHEN, CDR2 SYDVKM. This CDR3 is 14 amino acids long. V lost 5 bases, J lost 4 bases, and 5 bases stayed unmatched. CDR3 protein: CASSAGTGPYGYTF. Here the CDR3 DNA reads TGTGCCAGCAGTGCCGGGACAGGGCCCTATGGCTACACCTTC.

V and J are TRBV19 and TRBJ1-1, with D possibly being TRBD1 (6 bases). Trimming left V 5 bases short and J 0 bases short, with 19 bases between. This CDR3 is 17 amino acids long. Germline V lookup: CDR1 LNHDA, CDR2 SQIVND (reference sequence). This chain's CDR3 is CASSPQGQLYMNTEAFF. The CDR3, as DNA: TGTGCCAGTAGTCCACAAGGACAGCTATACATGAACACTGAAGCTTTCTTT.

This chain joins TRBV10-3 and TRBJ2-2; 12 nucleotides align to TRBD1. Germline loops: CDR1 ENHRY, CDR2 SYGVKD. The CDR3 loop spans 18 amino acids. V was clipped by 0 bases and J by 0 bases; unmatched bases: 2. The CDR3 sequence is CAISESGQGASNTGELFF. The CDR3 bases are TGTGCCATCAGTGAGTCGGGACAGGGGGCCTCGAACACCGGGGAGCTGTTTTTT.

On this clone itself: Within the sample, other DNA sequences also encode this same CDR3. This sequence joins TRBV30 and TRBJ2-1; 11 bases agree with TRBD2. CDR3 length equals 15 residues. The V segment lost 0 bases and the J segment 2 bases; nucleotides outside the gene matches: 0. CDR1 is GTSNPN and CDR2 is SVGIG in the germline V gene (reference sequence). CDR3 sequence (DNA): TGTGCCTGGAGTGTACTAGCGGGGGCCTACAATGAGCAGTTCTTC. Amino acids: CAWSVLAGAYNEQFF.